This T cell receptor (beta chain) was identified during a study of shared clonotypes between healthy human individuals. As for the study in general: Each donor had three CD4 naive, three CD4 memory, two CD8 naive and one CD8 memory plate.

Each sorted subset replicate got 200 ng genomic DNA, 25,000 to 30,000 genomes. Generated by immunoSEQ multiplex PCR, the TCRdb table keeps only in-frame clones and is missing some. The sample has about 820,000 clones; about 92% are singletons. Study conclusions and caveats: Clonotypes not shared had lower generation probabilities than those common to all four donors.

It was CD45RO-negative cells, positively selected for CCR7, that made up naive CD8 cells, with terminally differentiated effector memory CD45RA+ cells excluded. About this clone: Its antigen is undetermined.

The germline V gene has CDR1 SNHLY and CDR2 FYNNEI. CDR3 length: 15 amino acids. V was shortened by 6 bases and J by 2 bases, with 16 bases between the two germline ends. The sample consisted of naive CD8+ T cells sorted from blood. The chain employs TRBV2 and TRBJ1-1; no firm D call. The receptor was isolated from a man aged 30 to 45 in good health. The CDR3 region has the DNA TGTGCCAGCAGCCACAATCAGGTCGGAAACACTGAAGCTTTCTTT. This encodes CASSHNQVGNTEAFF.